These T cell receptor beta chains were read from a single sample in a study of blood T cell repertoires in COVID-19. The method was immunoSEQ multiplex PCR; TCRdb's version includes in-frame clones alone and lacks a portion of them. Of fewer than 40,000 clones listed, 88% were seen once; the top ten hold 25%. The sequenced material came from peripheral blood. These receptors were taken from a woman older than 75 with active or convalescent COVID-19. The CDR3 runs from the conserved cysteine through the conserved F or W. D genes are given only for firm matches. Only part of the rows carry a size: once, few, many, or a class if the clone is expanded.

TRBJ2-6	-	TRBD2	TRBV19	TGTGCCAGTCGGATCCGGGGGGGGACTGGGGCCAACGTCCTGACTTTC	CASRIRGGTGANVLTF
TRBJ1-4	once	-	TRBV30	TGTGCCTGGGAGTCGGGAGGGGCAAATGAAAAACTGTTTTTT	CAWESGGANEKLFF
TRBJ2-2	-	TRBD1	TRBV5-4	TGTGCCAGCAGCCCCGGGGGGACAGGGAACTCCGCGAACACCGGGGAGCTGTTTTTT	CASSPGGTGNSANTGELFF
TRBJ2-2	few	-	TRBV5-1	TGCGCCAGCAGCTGGGTCACGGTGGGACAGAACACCGGGGAGCTGTTTTTT	CASSWVTVGQNTGELFF
TRBJ2-4	-	-	TRBV5-1	TGCGCCAGCAGCCCAGGGACAACCAAAAACATTCAGTACTTC	CASSPGTTKNIQYF
TRBJ1-5	-	TRBD1	TRBV4-1	TGCGCCAGCAGCCCTCTCCCGGGACAGGGGAATCAGCCCCAGCATTTT	CASSPLPGQGNQPQHF
TRBJ1-4	-	-	TRBV27	TGTGCCAGCAAGTGGGTGGGCCCTAATGAAAAACTGTTTTTT	CASKWVGPNEKLFF
TRBJ1-6	-	-	TRBV9	TGTGCCAGCAGCGTAGTGGGGGCTAACTCACCCCTCCACTTT	CASSVVGANSPLHF
TRBJ1-2	-	-	TRBV28	TGTGCCAGCAGCGATCACGGGACAACCCTTAACTATGGCTACACCTTC	CASSDHGTTLNYGYTF
TRBJ2-3	-	TRBD2	TRBV9	TGTGCCAGCAGCGTAGTACTAGCGGGGAACTGGGATACGCAGTATTTT	CASSVVLAGNWDTQYF
TRBJ1-4	medium-sized	TRBD1	TRBV6-5	TGTGCCAGCACCCGAGGGGACAGGGGTTGGGAAAAACTGTTTTTT	CASTRGDRGWEKLFF
TRBJ1-3	-	-	TRBV9	TGTGCCAGCAGCGTAGGGGAATGGGGGGACGGTGACACCATATATTTT	CASSVGEWGDGDTIYF
TRBJ2-3	-	TRBD2	TRBV5-4	TGTGCCAGCACCCCCAGTGGGAGACTAGCGGCAGATACGCAGTATTTT	CASTPSGRLAADTQYF
TRBJ1-6	-	TRBD1	TRBV2	TGTGCCAGCAGTGATCCCCAGGCAGGGGGCGGTAATTCACCCCTCCACTTT	CASSDPQAGGGNSPLHF
TRBJ1-5	-	-	TRBV18	TGTGCCAGCACCGGGAGCAATCAGCCCCAGCATTTT	CASTGSNQPQHF
TRBJ1-2	-	TRBD1	TRBV10-1	TGCGCCAGCAGTGACGGGACAGGGTATGGCTACACCTTC	CASSDGTGYGYTF
TRBJ2-2	-	TRBD1	TRBV7-2	TGTGCCAGCAGCTTCTGGACAGGGAAACATCCAGGGGAGCTGTTTTTT	CASSFWTGKHPGELFF
TRBJ2-7	once	-	TRBV4-1	TGCGCCAGCAGCCAAGAACCGGCAGGGTCCACCTACGAGCAGTACTTC	CASSQEPAGSTYEQYF
TRBJ2-7	few	TRBD1	TRBV30	TGTGCCTGGAGTGCGGGACAGGGGTCCTACGAGCAGTACTTC	CAWSAGQGSYEQYF
TRBJ1-6	-	-	TRBV4-2	TGTGCCAGCAGCCAAGGATCCGGGTCACCCCTCCACTTT	CASSQGSGSPLHF
TRBJ1-1	few	TRBD1	TRBV18	TGTGCCAGCTCACCGGACAGGGCGTACACTGAAGCTTTCTTT	CASSPDRAYTEAFF
TRBJ1-5	-	-	TRBV28	TGTGCCAGCAGTTTAGTGGGGCGCAATCAGCCCCAGCATTTT	CASSLVGRNQPQHF
TRBJ1-1	few	TRBD1	TRBV19	TGTGCCAGTAGTATACTAGCAGGGGGCGCAAATGAAGCTTTCTTT	CASSILAGGANEAFF
TRBJ2-1	-	-	TRBV12-5	TGTGCTAGTGGTTTGGGGGGAGTTGCTGAGCAGTTCTTC	CASGLGGVAEQFF
TRBJ1-1	-	-	TRBV5-1	TGCGCCAGCAGCTTACAGGGTTGGCACACTGAAGCTTTCTTT	CASSLQGWHTEAFF
TRBJ2-3	-	TRBD1	TRBV29-1	TGCAGCGTTGATTTACGACAGGGGGAAGTTTGGGCAGATACGCAGTATTTT	CSVDLRQGEVWADTQYF
TRBJ2-1	-	-	TRBV11-2	TGTGCCAGCAGCTTAGTAGGAGTCTCCTACAATGAGCAGTTCTTC	CASSLVGVSYNEQFF
TRBJ1-6	-	-	TRBV4-1	TGCGCCAGCAGCCAAACCGACTATTCACCCCTCCACTTT	CASSQTDYSPLHF
TRBJ1-6	-	-	TRBV27	TGTGCCAGCACAGGAGGAATTAATTCACCCCTCCACTTT	CASTGGINSPLHF
TRBJ1-1	-	-	TRBV5-1	TGCGCCAGCAGCTTGAGCGGAACCGCGAACACTGAAGCTTTCTTT	CASSLSGTANTEAFF
TRBJ1-2	-	-	TRBV11-2	TGTGCCAGCAGCCTCAGGGTAAACTATGGCTACACCTTC	CASSLRVNYGYTF
TRBJ2-2	-	TRBD1	TRBV10-3	TGTGCCATCAGCCTGGGACAGGCGAACACCGGGGAGCTGTTTTTT	CAISLGQANTGELFF
TRBJ2-3	-	-	TRBV3-1/TRBV3-2	TGTGCCAGCAGCCCCCCTGGGGCTAGCACAGATACGCAGTATTTT	CASSPPGASTDTQYF
TRBJ2-7	-	TRBD2	TRBV12-5	TGTGCTAGTGGTAACATCTCCTTACTAGCGGGGCACTCCTACGAGCAGTACTTC	CASGNISLLAGHSYEQYF
TRBJ2-3	-	TRBD2	TRBV30	TGTGCCTGGAGTGGACGGGGGGTTAGCACAGATACGCAGTATTTT	CAWSGRGVSTDTQYF
TRBJ1-1	-	TRBD1	TRBV28	TGTGCCAGCAGGGGACAGTGGATGAACACTGAAGCTTTCTTT	CASRGQWMNTEAFF
TRBJ2-1	-	-	TRBV3-1/TRBV3-2	TGTGCCAGCAGCCAACCTGACATTGGTTTACGTGGTTTGAATGAGCAGTTCTTC	CASSQPDIGLRGLNEQFF
TRBJ2-1	-	-	TRBV5-1	TGCGCCAGCAGCTCACAGCCGACAGGCAATGAGCAGTTCTTC	CASSSQPTGNEQFF
TRBJ2-3	-	TRBD2	TRBV5-1	TGCGCCAGCAGCGGAGGACTAGCGGGGGGGCAAAGGACGCAGTATTTT	CASSGGLAGGQRTQYF
TRBJ1-1	-	-	TRBV6-5	TGTGCCAGCAAAACAACGGGGAACACTGAAGCTTTCTTT	CASKTTGNTEAFF
TRBJ1-2	-	-	TRBV29-1	TGCAGCGTTGAGAGTGGGGCAGGGCACTATGGCTACACCTTC	CSVESGAGHYGYTF
TRBJ2-7	-	-	TRBV5-1	TGCGCCAGCAGCTTGGTATCCTACGAGCAGTACTTC	CASSLVSYEQYF
TRBJ2-7	-	TRBD1	TRBV5-1	TGCGCCAGCAGCCCGGGGGACAGGGTAGTCCACGAGCAGTACTTC	CASSPGDRVVHEQYF